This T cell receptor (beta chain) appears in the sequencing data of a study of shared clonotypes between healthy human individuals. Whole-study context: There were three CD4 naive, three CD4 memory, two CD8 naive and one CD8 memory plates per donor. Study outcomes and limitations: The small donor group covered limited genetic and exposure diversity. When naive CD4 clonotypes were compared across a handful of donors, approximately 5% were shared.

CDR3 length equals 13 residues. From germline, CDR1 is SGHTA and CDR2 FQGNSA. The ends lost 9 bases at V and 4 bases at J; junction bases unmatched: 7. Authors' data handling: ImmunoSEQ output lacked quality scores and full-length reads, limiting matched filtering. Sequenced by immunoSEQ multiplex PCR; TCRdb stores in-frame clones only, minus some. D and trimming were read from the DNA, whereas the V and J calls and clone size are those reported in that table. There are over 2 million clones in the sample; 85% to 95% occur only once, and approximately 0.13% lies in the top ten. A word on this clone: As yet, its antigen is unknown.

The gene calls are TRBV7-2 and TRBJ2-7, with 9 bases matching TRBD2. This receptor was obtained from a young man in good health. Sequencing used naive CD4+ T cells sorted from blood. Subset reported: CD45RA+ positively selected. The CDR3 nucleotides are TGTGCCAGTCGTAGCGGGGGCGGTTACGAGCAGTACTTC. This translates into CASRSGGGYEQYF.